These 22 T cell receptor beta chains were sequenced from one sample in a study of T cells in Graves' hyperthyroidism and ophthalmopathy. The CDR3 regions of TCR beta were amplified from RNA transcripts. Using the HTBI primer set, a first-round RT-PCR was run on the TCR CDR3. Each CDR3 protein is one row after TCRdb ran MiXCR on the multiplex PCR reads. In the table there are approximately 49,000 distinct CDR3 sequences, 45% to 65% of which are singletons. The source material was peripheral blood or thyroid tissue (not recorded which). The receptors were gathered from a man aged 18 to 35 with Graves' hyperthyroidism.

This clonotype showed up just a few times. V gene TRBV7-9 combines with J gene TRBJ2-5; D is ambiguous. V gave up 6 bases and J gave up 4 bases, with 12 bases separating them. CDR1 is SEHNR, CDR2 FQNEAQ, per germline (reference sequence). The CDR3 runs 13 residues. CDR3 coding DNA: TGTGCCAGCAGTCTGGCATCAGCAGAGACCCAGTACTTC. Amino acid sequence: CASSLASAETQYF.

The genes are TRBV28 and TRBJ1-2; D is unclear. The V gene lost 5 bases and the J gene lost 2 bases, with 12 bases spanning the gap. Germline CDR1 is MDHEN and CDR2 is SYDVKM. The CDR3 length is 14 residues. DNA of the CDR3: TGTGCCAGCAGTCGGACTTTGGGAAACTATGGCTACACCTTC. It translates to CASSRTLGNYGYTF.

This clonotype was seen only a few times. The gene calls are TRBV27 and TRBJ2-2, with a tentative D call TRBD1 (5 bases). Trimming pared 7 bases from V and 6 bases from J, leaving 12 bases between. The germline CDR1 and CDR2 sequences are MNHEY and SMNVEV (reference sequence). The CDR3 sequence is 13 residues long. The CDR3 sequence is CASNLGPSGELFF. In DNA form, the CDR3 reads TGTGCCAGCAATCTGGGGCCGTCCGGGGAGCTGTTTTTT.

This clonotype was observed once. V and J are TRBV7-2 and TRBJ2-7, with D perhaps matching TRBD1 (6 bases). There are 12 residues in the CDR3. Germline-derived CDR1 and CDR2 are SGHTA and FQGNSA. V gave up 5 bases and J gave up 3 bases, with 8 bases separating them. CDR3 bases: TGTGCCAGCAGCGGGGGCTACTACGAGCAGTACTTC. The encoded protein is CASSGGYYEQYF.

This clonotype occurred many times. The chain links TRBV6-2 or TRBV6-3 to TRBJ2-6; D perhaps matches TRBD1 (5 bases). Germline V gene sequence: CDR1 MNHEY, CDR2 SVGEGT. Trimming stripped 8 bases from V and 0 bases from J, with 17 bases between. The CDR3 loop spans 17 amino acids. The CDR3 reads CASARRQFPSGANVLTF. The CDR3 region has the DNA TGTGCCAGCGCTAGGAGACAGTTCCCCTCTGGGGCCAACGTCCTGACTTTC.

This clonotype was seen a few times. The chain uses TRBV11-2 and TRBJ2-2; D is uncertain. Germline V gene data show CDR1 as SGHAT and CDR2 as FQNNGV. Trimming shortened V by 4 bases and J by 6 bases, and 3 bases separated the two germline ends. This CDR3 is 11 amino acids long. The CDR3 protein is CASSYAGELFF. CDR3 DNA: TGTGCCAGCAGCTACGCCGGGGAGCTGTTTTTT.

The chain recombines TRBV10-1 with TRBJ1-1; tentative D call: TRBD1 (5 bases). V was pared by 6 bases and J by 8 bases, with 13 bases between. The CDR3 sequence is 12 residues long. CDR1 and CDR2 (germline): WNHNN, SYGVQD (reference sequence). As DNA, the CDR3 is TGCGCCAGCAGCCAGGAACGGGGGGAAGCTTTCTTT. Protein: CASSQERGEAFF.

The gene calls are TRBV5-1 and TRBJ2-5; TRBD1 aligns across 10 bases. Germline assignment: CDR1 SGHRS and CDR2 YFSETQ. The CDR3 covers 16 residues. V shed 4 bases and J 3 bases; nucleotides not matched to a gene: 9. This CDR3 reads CASSVGQGIEEETQYF. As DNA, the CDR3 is TGCGCCAGCAGCGTGGGACAGGGGATCGAAGAAGAGACCCAGTACTTC.

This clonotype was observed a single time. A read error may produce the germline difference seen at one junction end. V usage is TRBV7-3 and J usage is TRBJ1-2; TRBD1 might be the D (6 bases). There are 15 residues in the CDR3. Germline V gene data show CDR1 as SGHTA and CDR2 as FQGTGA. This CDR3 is CASSQPNRANYGYTF. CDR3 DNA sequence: TGCGCCAGCAGCCAACCTAACAGGGCTAACTATGGCTACACCTTC.

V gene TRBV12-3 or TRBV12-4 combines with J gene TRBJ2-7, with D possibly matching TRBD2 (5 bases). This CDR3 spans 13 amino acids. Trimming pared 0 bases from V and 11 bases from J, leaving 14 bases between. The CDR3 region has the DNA TGTGCCAGCAGTTTAGCGTCCGCTGGAGGAGAGTACTTC. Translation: CASSLASAGGEYF.

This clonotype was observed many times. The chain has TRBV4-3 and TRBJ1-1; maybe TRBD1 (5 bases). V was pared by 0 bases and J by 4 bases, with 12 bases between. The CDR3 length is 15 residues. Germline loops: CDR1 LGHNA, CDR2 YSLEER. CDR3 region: CASSQEPGWITEAFF. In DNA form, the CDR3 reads TGCGCCAGCAGCCAAGAACCAGGGTGGATCACTGAAGCTTTCTTT.

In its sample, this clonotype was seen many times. This chain's CDR3 is CASTTLLNTEAFF. CDR3 coding DNA: TGTGCCAGTACCACACTCCTGAACACTGAAGCTTTCTTT. The chain has TRBV19 and TRBJ1-1; D is uncertain. Germline values: CDR1 LNHDA, CDR2 SQIVND (reference sequence). This CDR3 comprises 13 residues. V shed 7 bases and J shed 0 bases, with 9 bases lying between them.

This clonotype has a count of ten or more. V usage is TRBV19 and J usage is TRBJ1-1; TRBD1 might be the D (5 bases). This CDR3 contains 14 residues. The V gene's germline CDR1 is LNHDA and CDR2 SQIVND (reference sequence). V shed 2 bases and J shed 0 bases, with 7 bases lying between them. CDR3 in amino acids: CASSIRQMNTEAFF. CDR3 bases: TGTGCCAGTAGTATAAGACAGATGAACACTGAAGCTTTCTTT. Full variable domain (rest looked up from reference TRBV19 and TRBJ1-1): DGGITQSPKYLFRKEGQNVTLSCEQNLNHDAMYWYRQDPGQGLRLIYYSQIVNDFQKGDIAEGYSVSREKKESFPLTVTSAQKNPTAFYLCASSIRQMNTEAFFGQGTRLTVV.

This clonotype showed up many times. CDR3 amino acids: CASSPRAGRSTGELFF. The CDR3 DNA follows: TGTGCCAGCAGTCCCCGGGCAGGACGCAGCACCGGGGAGCTGTTTTTT. The rearrangement joins TRBV11-2 to TRBJ2-2, with D uncertain. CDR1 is SGHAT and CDR2 is FQNNGV in the germline V gene. Trimming removed 6 bases at V and 4 bases at J, with 18 bases between. This CDR3 region has 16 residues.

Written as DNA, the CDR3 is TGTGCCAGCAGCTTAGGGTCTAGCGGAGCTAATGAGCAGTTCTTC. This encodes CASSLGSSGANEQFF. The chain employs TRBV11-2 and TRBJ2-1; 7 nucleotides line up with TRBD2. The CDR3 has 15 amino acids. The germline CDR1 and CDR2 sequences are SGHAT and FQNNGV. With 1 base clipped from V and 7 bases from J, the junction kept 7 bases outside the gene matches.

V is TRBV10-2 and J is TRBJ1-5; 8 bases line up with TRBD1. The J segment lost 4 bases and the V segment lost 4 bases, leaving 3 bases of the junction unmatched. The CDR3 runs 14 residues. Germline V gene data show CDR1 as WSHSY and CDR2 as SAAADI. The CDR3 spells CASSARGPNQPQHF. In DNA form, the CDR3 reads TGCGCCAGCAGTGCCAGGGGGCCTAATCAGCCCCAGCATTTT.

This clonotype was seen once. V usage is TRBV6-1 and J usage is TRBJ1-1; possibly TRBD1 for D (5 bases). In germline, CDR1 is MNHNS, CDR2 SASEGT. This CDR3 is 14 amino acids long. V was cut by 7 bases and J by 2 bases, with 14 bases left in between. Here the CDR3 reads CASKQPGLNTEAFF. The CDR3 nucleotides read TGTGCCAGCAAACAACCGGGACTCAACACTGAAGCTTTCTTT.

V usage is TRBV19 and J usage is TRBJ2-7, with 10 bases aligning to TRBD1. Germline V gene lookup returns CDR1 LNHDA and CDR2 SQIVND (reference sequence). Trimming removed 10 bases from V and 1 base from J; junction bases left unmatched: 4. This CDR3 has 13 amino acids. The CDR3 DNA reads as TGTGCCACCGTGGGACAGGGGTCCTACGAGCAGTACTTC. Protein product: CATVGQGSYEQYF.

CDR3 sequence reads: CASRHLTF. The CDR3 region has the DNA TGTGCCAGCAGACACCTGACTTTC. The gene calls are TRBV6-1 and TRBJ2-6, with D unresolved. The V gene's germline CDR1 is MNHNS and CDR2 SASEGT. V was trimmed by 6 bases and J by 15 bases, leaving 3 bases between them. The length of the CDR3 is 8 residues.

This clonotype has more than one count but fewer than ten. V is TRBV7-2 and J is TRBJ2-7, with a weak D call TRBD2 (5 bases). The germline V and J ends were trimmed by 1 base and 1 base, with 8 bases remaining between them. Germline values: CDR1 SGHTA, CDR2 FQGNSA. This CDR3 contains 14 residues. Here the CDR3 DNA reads TGTGCCAGCAGCTTAGAGCCGGGATCCTACGAGCAGTACTTC. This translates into CASSLEPGSYEQYF.

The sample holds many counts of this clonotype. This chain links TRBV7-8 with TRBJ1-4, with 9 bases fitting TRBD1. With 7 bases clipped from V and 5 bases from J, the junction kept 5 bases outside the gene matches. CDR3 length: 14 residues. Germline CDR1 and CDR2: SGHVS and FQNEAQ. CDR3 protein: CASTGDRVNEKLFF. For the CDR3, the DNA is TGTGCCAGCACCGGGGACAGGGTGAATGAAAAACTGTTTTTT.

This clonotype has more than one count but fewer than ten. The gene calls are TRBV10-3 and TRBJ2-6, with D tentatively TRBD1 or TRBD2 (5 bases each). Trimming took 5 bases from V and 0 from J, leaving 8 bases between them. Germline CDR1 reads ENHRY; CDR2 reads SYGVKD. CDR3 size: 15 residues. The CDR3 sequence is CAISMRGSGANVLTF. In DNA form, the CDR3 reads TGTGCCATCAGTATGAGGGGCTCTGGGGCCAACGTCCTGACTTTC.